The T cell receptor (beta chain) under discussion was sequenced for a study of human T cells and chemical hapten exposure. Across the study: Skin of the upper inner arm, approximately 2 cm by approximately 2 cm, received 2% DPC for sensitization. Patch testing was performed with 0.01% DPC on the upper back, with reading at 6 days. Overall study findings and caveats: The number of TCRs above 1 in 1000 frequency did not change after DPC sensitization.

Stated time point: pre-sensitization, week 0. The treatment was: therapeutic diphenylcyclopropenone sensitization with weekly scalp DPC. Investigators collected blood before applying each patch test. Concerning this clonotype itself: Its target is unknown.

Each CDR3 protein gets one entry after TCRdb re-called the RACE reads with MiXCR. The sample lists roughly 100,000 distinct CDR3 sequences, 9.6% seen once, with approximately 3.8% in the top ten. The CDR3 totals 15 residues. Trimming removed 0 bases from V and 3 bases from J, with 9 bases in between. In germline, CDR1 is SGHAT, CDR2 FQNNGV. The genes are TRBV11-2 and TRBJ1-5, with D possibly matching TRBD1 (5 bases). The material was whole blood, obtained in connection with sensitization to the hapten diphenylcyclopropenone (DPC). The sequence derives from a woman between 40 and 50 years old with alopecia areata. Some clones in this sample may be carry-over from other donors' samples. Written as DNA, the CDR3 is TGTGCCAGCAGCTTAGAGCAGGGACCCAATCAGCCCCAGCATTTT. It codes for CASSLEQGPNQPQHF.